One and the same sample provided the 15 T cell receptor beta chains below, sequenced in a study of T-cell memory formation after mild COVID-19. MiXCR, applied by TCRdb to the 5' RACE reads, yields one record per CDR3 protein. This sample has approximately 200,000 distinct CDR3 sequences, with 16% found just once. The sequenced sample was PBMCs or a T cell subset sorted from them (not recorded which). The source of these receptors is an adult woman who had mild COVID-19 (a few samples of this study predate the infection). Cell type and time point are not known.

The rearrangement links TRBV5-1 to TRBJ1-3, with unresolved D. The CDR3 is made up of 14 amino acids. V lost 0 bases and J 4 bases, leaving 8 bases between the germline ends. Per germline, CDR1 SGHRS and CDR2 YFSETQ. For the CDR3, the DNA is TGCGCCAGCAGCTTGGAGGGATGGGGAAACACCATATATTTT. Its protein product is CASSLEGWGNTIYF. Full variable domain (rest looked up from reference TRBV5-1 and TRBJ1-3): KAGVTQTPRYLIKTRGQQVTLSCSPISGHRSVSWYQQTPGQGLQFLFEYFSETQRNKGNFPGRFSGRQFSNSRSEMNVSTLELGDSALYLCASSLEGWGNTIYFGEGSWLTVV.

This clonotype was counted many times. This chain connects TRBV29-1 to TRBJ2-7; TRBD2 matches 10 bases. CDR1 is SQVTM, CDR2 ANQGSEA, per germline. Trimming at V came to 4 bases and at J to 4 bases, leaving 4 bases not matched to a gene. The CDR3 length is 13 residues. The DNA for the CDR3 is TGCAGCGTTGTGCTAGCGGGAGATTACGAGCAGTACTTC. Protein: CSVVLAGDYEQYF.

V usage is TRBV5-1 and J usage is TRBJ1-4, with no clear D. The CDR3 spans 14 residues. Trimming took 1 base from V and 0 from J, leaving 4 bases between them. CDR1 SGHRS and CDR2 YFSETQ come from the germline V gene. Written as DNA, the CDR3 is TGCGCCAGCAGCTTGACCGCAACTAATGAAAAACTGTTTTTT. Protein sequence: CASSLTATNEKLFF. The whole variable domain, filled in from reference TRBV5-1 and TRBJ1-4, reads KAGVTQTPRYLIKTRGQQVTLSCSPISGHRSVSWYQQTPGQGLQFLFEYFSETQRNKGNFPGRFSGRQFSNSRSEMNVSTLELGDSALYLCASSLTATNEKLFFGSGTQLSVL.

In this sample, this clonotype turned up a few times. J is TRBJ2-3 and V is TRBV30, with 7 bases identical to TRBD2. The CDR3 is 14 amino acids. Germline lookup yields CDR1 GTSNPN and CDR2 SVGIG (reference sequence). J was trimmed by 4 bases and V by 1 base; bases with no gene match: 5. The CDR3 loop is CAWSGSGEADTQYF. The CDR3 bases are TGTGCCTGGAGTGGCAGCGGGGAAGCAGATACGCAGTATTTT.

This clonotype was counted many times. V is TRBV4-1 and J is TRBJ2-5; maybe TRBD2 (6 bases). Germline assignment: CDR1 MGHRA and CDR2 YSYEKL. The CDR3 is 14 residues long. V was clipped by 1 base and J by 0 bases, with 6 bases between them. CDR3 bases: TGCGCCAGCAGCCAAGCGGGGGACCAAGAGACCCAGTACTTC. Translation gives CASSQAGDQETQYF.

This clonotype has more than one count but fewer than ten. The chain uses TRBV7-9 and TRBJ2-7; 7 nucleotides line up with TRBD1. Germline-derived CDR1 and CDR2 are SEHNR and FQNEAQ (reference sequence). This CDR3 has 16 residues. With 1 base clipped from V and 4 bases from J, the junction kept 10 bases outside the gene matches. The CDR3: CASSLDTTGYGYEQYF. The CDR3 DNA sequence: TGTGCCAGCAGCTTAGATACGACAGGGTACGGTTACGAGCAGTACTTC.

The chain is built from TRBV9 and TRBJ1-4; D possibly corresponds to TRBD1 (6 bases). Trimming stripped 3 bases from V and 4 bases from J, with 13 bases between. This CDR3 is 15 amino acids long. Germline loops: CDR1 SGDLS, CDR2 YYNGEE. CDR3 nucleotides: TGTGCCAGCAGCGGATCCTCAGGGGTTAATGAAAAACTGTTTTTT. This encodes CASSGSSGVNEKLFF.

CDR3 sequence: CASSYRRTGQNYGYTF. The DNA for the CDR3 is TGTGCCAGCAGTTACCGCCGGACAGGCCAAAACTATGGCTACACCTTC. V gene TRBV6-2 or TRBV6-3 combines with J gene TRBJ1-2; 7 nucleotides match TRBD1. CDR3 size: 16 residues. The J segment lost 2 bases and the V segment lost 2 bases, leaving 8 bases of the junction unmatched. CDR1 and CDR2 from the germline V gene are MNHEY and SVGEGT.

There are a few counts of this clonotype. The rearrangement uses TRBV30 and TRBJ1-1, with a weak D call TRBD1 (5 bases). This CDR3 region has 11 residues. Germline CDR1 and CDR2: GTSNPN and SVGIG (reference sequence). The CDR3 loop is CVTGRNTEAFF. The CDR3 nucleotides read TGTGTCACAGGCAGAAACACTGAAGCTTTCTTT.

The chain links TRBV6-2 or TRBV6-3 to TRBJ1-6; tentative D call: TRBD1 (5 bases). The CDR3 spans 14 residues. The ends were cut back, 11 bases at V and 6 bases at J, with 17 bases in the middle. In germline, CDR1 is MNHEY, CDR2 SVGEGT. The CDR3 DNA sequence: TGTGCCGGACATTTAGGACGGGGTAATTCACCCCTCCACTTT. This encodes CAGHLGRGNSPLHF.

This clonotype came up many times. The V and J genes are TRBV11-2 and TRBJ2-1; D is undetermined. The CDR3 has 14 residues. The germline V gene encodes CDR1 SGHAT and CDR2 FQNNGV. Trimming stripped 5 bases from V and 8 bases from J, with 16 bases between. The CDR3: CASSPALEIHEQFF. The CDR3 DNA reads TGTGCCAGCAGCCCTGCCCTAGAAATCCATGAGCAGTTCTTC.

This clonotype was picked up a small number of times. V is TRBV29-1 and J is TRBJ2-2; TRBD2 agrees at 7 bases. With V trimmed by 1 base and J by 3 bases, 2 bases remained unmatched. Germline V gene sequence: CDR1 SQVTM, CDR2 ANQGSEA. The CDR3 is made up of 14 amino acids. CDR3 protein: CSVEGGLHTGELFF. CDR3 DNA sequence: TGCAGCGTTGAAGGGGGACTACACACCGGGGAGCTGTTTTTT.

The V call is TRBV6-2 or TRBV6-3, the J call TRBJ2-3; possibly TRBD2 for D (5 bases). Per the germline V gene, CDR1 is MNHEY and CDR2 is SVGEGT. Trimming took 3 bases from V and 4 from J, leaving 11 bases between them. The CDR3 is 14 amino acids. The CDR3 DNA reads TGTGCCAGCAGTTATAGGGCCGGGGCAGATACGCAGTATTTT. Translating it yields CASSYRAGADTQYF.

The rearrangement links TRBV20-1 to TRBJ2-1, with 7 bases lining up with TRBD2. The CDR3 length is 14 residues. The V and J ends lost 3 bases and 5 bases, in that order; junction bases with no gene match: 7. The germline CDR1 and CDR2 sequences are DFQATT and SNEGSKA (reference sequence). The CDR3 protein is CSARARLAHNEQFF. In nucleotides, the CDR3 is TGCAGTGCTAGGGCGAGACTAGCACACAATGAGCAGTTCTTC.

This clonotype has ten or more counts. The chain carries TRBV29-1 and TRBJ2-1; 11 nucleotides agree with TRBD1. The ends lost 6 bases at V and 4 bases at J; junction bases unmatched: 17. The germline V gene has CDR1 SQVTM and CDR2 ANQGSEA. The CDR3 is made up of 18 amino acids. The CDR3 here is CSVQSRDRGKRSYNEQFF. DNA for the CDR3: TGCAGCGTCCAAAGCCGGGACAGGGGGAAGAGGTCTTACAATGAGCAGTTCTTC.